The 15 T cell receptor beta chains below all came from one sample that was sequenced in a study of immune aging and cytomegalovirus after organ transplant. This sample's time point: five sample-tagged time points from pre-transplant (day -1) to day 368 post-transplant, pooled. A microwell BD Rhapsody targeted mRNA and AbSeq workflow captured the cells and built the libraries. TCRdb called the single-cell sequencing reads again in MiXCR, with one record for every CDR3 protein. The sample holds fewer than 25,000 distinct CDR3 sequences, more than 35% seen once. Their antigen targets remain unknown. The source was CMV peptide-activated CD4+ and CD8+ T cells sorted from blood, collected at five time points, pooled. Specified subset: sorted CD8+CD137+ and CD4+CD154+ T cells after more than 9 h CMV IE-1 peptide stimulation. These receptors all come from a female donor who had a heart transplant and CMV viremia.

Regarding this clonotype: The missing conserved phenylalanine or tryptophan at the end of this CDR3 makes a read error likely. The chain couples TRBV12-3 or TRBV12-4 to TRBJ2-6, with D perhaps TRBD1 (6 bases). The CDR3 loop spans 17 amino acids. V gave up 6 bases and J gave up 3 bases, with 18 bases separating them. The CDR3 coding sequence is TGTGCCAGCAGCTCATTACTCCAGGGGAATGGGGCCAACGTCCTGACTCTC. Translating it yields CASSSLLQGNGANVLTL.

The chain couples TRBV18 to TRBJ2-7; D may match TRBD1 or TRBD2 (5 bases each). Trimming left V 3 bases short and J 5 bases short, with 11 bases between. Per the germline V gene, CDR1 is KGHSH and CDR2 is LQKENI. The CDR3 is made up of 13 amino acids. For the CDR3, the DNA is TGTGCCAGCTCACCCGCCCGGGGCCACGAGCAGTACTTC. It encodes CASSPARGHEQYF.

CDR3 DNA sequence: TGTGCCAGCAGTATTAGGGGGCTACAGCCCCAGCATTTT. This translates into CASSIRGLQPQHF. This chain connects TRBV6-1 to TRBJ1-5, with 7 bases identical to TRBD1. This CDR3 spans 13 amino acids. Germline-derived CDR1 and CDR2 are MNHNS and SASEGT. The V and J ends lost 5 bases and 7 bases, in that order; junction bases with no gene match: 5.

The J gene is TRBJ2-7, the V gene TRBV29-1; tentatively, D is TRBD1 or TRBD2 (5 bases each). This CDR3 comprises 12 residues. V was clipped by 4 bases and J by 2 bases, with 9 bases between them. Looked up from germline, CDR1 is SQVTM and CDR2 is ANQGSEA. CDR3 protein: CSVVGGPYEQYF. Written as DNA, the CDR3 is TGCAGCGTTGTTGGGGGACCCTACGAGCAGTACTTC.

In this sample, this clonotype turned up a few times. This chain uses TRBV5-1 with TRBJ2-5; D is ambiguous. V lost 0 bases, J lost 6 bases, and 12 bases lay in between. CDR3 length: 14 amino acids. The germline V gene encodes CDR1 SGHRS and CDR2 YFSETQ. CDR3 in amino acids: CASSLVADPKTQYF. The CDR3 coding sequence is TGCGCCAGCAGCTTGGTGGCCGACCCGAAGACCCAGTACTTC.

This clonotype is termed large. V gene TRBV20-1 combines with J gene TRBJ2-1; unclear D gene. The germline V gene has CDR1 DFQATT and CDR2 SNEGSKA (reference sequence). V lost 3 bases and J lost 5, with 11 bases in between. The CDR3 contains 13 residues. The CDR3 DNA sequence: TGCAGTGCTAGGGCCCACTCAGACAATGAGCAGTTCTTC. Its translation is CSARAHSDNEQFF.

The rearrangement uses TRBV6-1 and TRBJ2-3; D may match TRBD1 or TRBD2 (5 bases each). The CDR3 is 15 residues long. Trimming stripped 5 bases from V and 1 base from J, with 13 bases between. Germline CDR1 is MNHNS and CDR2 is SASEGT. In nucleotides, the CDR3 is TGTGCCAGCAGTTCGAACAGGACTGGCACAGATACGCAGTATTTT. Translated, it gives CASSSNRTGTDTQYF.

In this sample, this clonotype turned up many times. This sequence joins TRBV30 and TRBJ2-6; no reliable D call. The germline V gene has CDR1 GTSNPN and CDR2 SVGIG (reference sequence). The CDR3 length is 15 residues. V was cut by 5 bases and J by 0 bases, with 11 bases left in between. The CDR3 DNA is TGTGCCTGGGACAAGGTGGGCTCTGGGGCCAACGTCCTGACTTTC. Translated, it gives CAWDKVGSGANVLTF.

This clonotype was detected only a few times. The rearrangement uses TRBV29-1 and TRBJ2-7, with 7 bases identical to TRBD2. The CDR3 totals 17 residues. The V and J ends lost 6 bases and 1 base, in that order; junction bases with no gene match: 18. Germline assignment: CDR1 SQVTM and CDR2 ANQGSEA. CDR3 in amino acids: CSVLGDSWGGRSYEQYF. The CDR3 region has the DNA TGCAGCGTCCTCGGGGACTCTTGGGGGGGTAGATCCTACGAGCAGTACTTC.

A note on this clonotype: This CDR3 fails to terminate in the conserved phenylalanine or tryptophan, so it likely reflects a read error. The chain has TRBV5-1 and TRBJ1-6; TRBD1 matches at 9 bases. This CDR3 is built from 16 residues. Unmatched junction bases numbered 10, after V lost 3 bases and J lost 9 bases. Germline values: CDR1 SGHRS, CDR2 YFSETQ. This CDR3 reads CASSSGAGQGASPLHC. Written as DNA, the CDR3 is TGCGCCAGCAGCTCAGGGGCGGGACAGGGCGCTTCACCCCTCCACTGT.

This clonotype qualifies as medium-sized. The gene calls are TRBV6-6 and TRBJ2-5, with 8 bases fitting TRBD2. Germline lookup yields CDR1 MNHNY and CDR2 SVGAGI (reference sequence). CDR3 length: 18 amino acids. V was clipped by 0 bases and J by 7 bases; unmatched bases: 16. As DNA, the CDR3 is TGTGCCAGCAGTTACTCGGTTTTCCATAGCGGGACGGCGGGGACCCAGTACTTC. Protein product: CASSYSVFHSGTAGTQYF.

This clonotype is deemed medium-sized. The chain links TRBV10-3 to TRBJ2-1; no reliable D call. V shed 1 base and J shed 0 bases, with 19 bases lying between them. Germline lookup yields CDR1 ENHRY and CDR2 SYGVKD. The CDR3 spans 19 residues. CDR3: CAISEYPWTDLSSYNEQFF. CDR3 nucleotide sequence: TGTGCCATCAGTGAGTATCCCTGGACGGATCTAAGCTCCTACAATGAGCAGTTCTTC.

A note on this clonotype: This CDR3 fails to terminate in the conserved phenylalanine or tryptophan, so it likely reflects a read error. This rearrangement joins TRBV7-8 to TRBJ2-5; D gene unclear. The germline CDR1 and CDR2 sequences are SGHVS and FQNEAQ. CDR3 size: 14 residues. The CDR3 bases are TGTACCAGCAGCTTAGTACCGGTTAGGGAGACCCAGTACTCC. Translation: CTSSLVPVRETQYS.

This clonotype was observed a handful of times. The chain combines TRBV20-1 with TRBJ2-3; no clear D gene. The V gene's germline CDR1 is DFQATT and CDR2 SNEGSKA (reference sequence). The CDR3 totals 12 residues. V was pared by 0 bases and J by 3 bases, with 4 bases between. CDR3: CSARDKTDTQYF. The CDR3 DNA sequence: TGCAGTGCTAGAGATAAGACAGATACGCAGTATTTT.

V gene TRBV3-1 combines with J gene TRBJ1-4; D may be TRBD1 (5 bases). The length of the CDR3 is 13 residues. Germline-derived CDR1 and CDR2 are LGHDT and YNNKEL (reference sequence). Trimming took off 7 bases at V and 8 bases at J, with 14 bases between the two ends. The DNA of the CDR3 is TGTGCCAGCAACCAGCGGGGGGACGAAAAACTGTTTTTT. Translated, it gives CASNQRGDEKLFF.